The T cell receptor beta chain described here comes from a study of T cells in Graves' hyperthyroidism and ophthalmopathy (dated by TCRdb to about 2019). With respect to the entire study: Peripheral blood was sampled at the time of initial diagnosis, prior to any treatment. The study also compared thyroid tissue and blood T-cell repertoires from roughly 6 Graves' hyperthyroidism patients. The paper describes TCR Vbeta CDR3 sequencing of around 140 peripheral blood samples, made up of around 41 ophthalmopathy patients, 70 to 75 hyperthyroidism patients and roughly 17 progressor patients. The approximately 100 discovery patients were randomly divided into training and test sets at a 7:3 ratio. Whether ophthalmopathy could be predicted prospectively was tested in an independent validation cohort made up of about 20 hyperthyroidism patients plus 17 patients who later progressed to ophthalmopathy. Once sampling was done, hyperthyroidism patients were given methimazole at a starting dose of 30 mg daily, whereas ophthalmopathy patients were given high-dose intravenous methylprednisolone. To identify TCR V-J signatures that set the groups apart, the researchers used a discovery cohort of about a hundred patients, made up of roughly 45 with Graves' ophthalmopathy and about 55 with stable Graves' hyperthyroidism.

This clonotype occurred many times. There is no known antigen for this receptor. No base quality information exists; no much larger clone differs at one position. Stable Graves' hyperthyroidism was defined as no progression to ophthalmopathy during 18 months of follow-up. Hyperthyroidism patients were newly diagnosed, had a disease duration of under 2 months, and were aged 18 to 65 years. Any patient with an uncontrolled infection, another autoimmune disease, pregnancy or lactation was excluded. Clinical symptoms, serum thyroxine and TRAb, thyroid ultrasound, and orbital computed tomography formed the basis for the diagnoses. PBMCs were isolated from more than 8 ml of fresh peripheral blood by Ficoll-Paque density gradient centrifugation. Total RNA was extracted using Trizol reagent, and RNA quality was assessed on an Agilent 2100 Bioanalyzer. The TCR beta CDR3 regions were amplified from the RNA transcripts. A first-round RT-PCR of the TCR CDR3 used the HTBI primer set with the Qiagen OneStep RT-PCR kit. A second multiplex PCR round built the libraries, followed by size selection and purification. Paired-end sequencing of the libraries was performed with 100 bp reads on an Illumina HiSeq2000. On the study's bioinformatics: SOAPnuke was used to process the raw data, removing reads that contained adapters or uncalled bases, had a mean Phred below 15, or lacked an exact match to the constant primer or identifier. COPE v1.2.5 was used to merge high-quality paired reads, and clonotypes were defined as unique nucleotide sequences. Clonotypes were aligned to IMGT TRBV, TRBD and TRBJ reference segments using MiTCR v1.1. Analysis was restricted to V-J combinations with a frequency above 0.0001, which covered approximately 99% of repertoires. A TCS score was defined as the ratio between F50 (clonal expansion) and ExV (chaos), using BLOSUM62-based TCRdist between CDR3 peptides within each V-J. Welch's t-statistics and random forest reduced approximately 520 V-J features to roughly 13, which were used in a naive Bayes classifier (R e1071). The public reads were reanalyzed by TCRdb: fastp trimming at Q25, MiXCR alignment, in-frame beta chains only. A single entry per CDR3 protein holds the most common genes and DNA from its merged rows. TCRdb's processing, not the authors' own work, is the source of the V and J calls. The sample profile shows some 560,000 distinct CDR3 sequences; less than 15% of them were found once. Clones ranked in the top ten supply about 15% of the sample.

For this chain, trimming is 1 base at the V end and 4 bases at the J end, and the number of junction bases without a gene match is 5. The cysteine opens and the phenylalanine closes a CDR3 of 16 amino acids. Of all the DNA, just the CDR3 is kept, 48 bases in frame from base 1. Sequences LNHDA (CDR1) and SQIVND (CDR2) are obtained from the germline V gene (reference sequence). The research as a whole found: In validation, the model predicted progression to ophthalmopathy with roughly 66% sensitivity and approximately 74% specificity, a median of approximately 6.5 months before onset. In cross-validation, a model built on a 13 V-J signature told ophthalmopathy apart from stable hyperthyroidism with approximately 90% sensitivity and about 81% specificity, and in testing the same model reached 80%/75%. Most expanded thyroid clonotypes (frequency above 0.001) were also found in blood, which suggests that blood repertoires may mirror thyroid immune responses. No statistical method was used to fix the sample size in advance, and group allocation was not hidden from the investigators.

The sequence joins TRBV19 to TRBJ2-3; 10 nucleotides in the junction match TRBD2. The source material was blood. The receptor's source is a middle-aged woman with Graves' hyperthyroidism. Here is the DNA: TGTGCCAGTAGTATAGCTAGCGGGAGTATCGCAGATACGCAGTATTTT. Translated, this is CASSIASGSIADTQYF.